These 19 T cell receptor beta chains share one sample of origin, sequenced in a study of T cell responses to AZD1222 COVID-19 vaccine (dated by TCRdb to the early 2020s). This sample's time point label indicates: about 28 days (+/-7) after the second vaccine dose. The library was prepared using the immunoSEQ multiplex PCR assay. The source is immuneACCESS, and TCRdb retained only in-frame sequences with V and J called. Part of the clones is not carried over; for the studies checked, unresolved V genes explain less than half of this, and the remainder is unexplained. The sample includes about 110,000 clones, with roughly 89% observed a single time. Over 2% of the sample lies in the top ten. The sequenced sample was peripheral blood, obtained 28 days after the second AZD1222 dose. These receptors all come from an adult who received the AZD1222 COVID-19 vaccine.

This clone appeared a few times. J is TRBJ1-4 and V is TRBV28, with TRBD1 identical over 7 bases. Germline V CDR1 and CDR2: MDHEN, SYDVKM. Trimming removed 6 bases from V and 1 base from J; junction bases left unmatched: 8. There are 16 residues in the CDR3. Here the CDR3 DNA reads TGTGCCAGCAGAAGGGACAGCCCTCAAACTAATGAAAAACTGTTTTTT. Translation: CASRRDSPQTNEKLFF.

The rearrangement joins TRBV7-9 to TRBJ1-6; 10 bases are shared with TRBD1. The germline CDR1 and CDR2 sequences are SEHNR and FQNEAQ (reference sequence). V was clipped by 5 bases and J by 7 bases; unmatched bases: 8. There are 16 residues in the CDR3. For the CDR3, the DNA is TGTGCCAGCAGCGAGAGAGAGGACAGGGGGAATTCACCCCTCCACTTT. Residues: CASSEREDRGNSPLHF.

The chain uses TRBV5-1 and TRBJ1-2, with a possible D match to TRBD1 (5 bases). The CDR3 consists of 13 residues. Looked up from germline, CDR1 is SGHRS and CDR2 is YFSETQ. Trimming cost V 5 bases and J 8 bases, with 16 bases left between them. The CDR3 loop reads CASSTYLGDGYTF. The DNA of the CDR3 is TGCGCCAGCAGTACCTACCTTGGGGACGGCTACACCTTC.

The V and J genes are TRBV7-2 and TRBJ2-7, with D possibly called TRBD1 or TRBD2 (5 bases each). Per germline, CDR1 SGHTA and CDR2 FQGNSA. The V end lost 4 bases, the J end lost 1 base, and 14 bases lay between the germline ends. The CDR3 has 15 amino acids. CDR3 loop: CASSYSGTDSYEQYF. CDR3 sequence (DNA): TGTGCCAGCAGCTACTCCGGGACGGATTCCTACGAGCAGTACTTC.

The rearrangement links TRBV3-1 (or the pseudogene TRBV3-2) to TRBJ1-1; no reliable D call. V was clipped by 1 base and J by 2 bases, with 8 bases between them. CDR1 and CDR2 from the germline V gene are LGHDT and YNNKEL (reference sequence). The CDR3 contains 14 residues. The CDR3 region is CASSQALGNTEAFF. The CDR3 DNA reads as TGTGCCAGCAGCCAAGCGCTGGGCAACACTGAAGCTTTCTTT.

V gene TRBV5-1 combines with J gene TRBJ2-4; D unresolved. Trimming took off 1 base at V and 8 bases at J, with 7 bases between the two ends. There are 12 residues in the CDR3. CDR1 and CDR2 from the germline V gene are SGHRS and YFSETQ. CDR3 DNA: TGCGCCAGCAGCTTGCCTTCGGACATTCAGTACTTC. Translated: CASSLPSDIQYF.

The chain combines TRBV11-2 with TRBJ1-6; no firm D call. CDR3 length: 14 residues. Trimming removed 2 bases at V and 6 bases at J, with 8 bases between. Germline-derived CDR1 and CDR2 are SGHAT and FQNNGV. The CDR3 region is CASSLTVGNSPLHF. CDR3 nucleotide sequence: TGTGCCAGCAGCTTAACCGTGGGTAATTCACCCCTCCACTTT.

The rearrangement uses TRBV2 and TRBJ2-5; the D is unclear. There are 11 residues in the CDR3. V was clipped by 7 bases and J by 1 base, with 4 bases between them. CDR1 is SNHLY and CDR2 is FYNNEI in the germline V gene. The CDR3 loop reads CASKGQETQYF. In nucleotides, the CDR3 is TGTGCCAGCAAGGGCCAAGAGACCCAGTACTTC. Looking up the rest from reference TRBV2 and TRBJ2-5 gives the full variable domain: EPEVTQTPSHQVTQMGQEVILRCVPISNHLYFYWYRQILGQKVEFLVSFYNNEISEKSEIFDDQFSVERPDGSNFTLKIRSTKLEDSAMYFCASKGQETQYFGPGTRLLVL.

The chain carries TRBV5-4 and TRBJ2-7, with D possibly TRBD1 on 6 matching bases. The CDR3 contains 16 residues. CDR1 and CDR2 from the germline V gene are SGHNT and YYREEE (reference sequence). V lost 1 base to trimming and J lost 4 bases, with 18 bases between them. The chain's CDR3 is CASSLSRMGAEYEQYF. DNA of the CDR3: TGTGCCAGCAGCTTGTCCCGTATGGGGGCTGAATACGAGCAGTACTTC.

The rearrangement joins TRBV24-1 to TRBJ2-1; D uncertain. V dropped 4 bases and J dropped 4 bases, with 10 bases sitting between them. The CDR3 contains 14 residues. The V gene's germline CDR1 is KGHDR and CDR2 SFDVKD. The CDR3 spells CATSDLRAYNEQFF. CDR3 bases: TGTGCCACCAGTGACTTGCGCGCGTACAATGAGCAGTTCTTC.

The rearrangement links TRBV19 to TRBJ1-5; weak D call: TRBD1 (6 bases). The CDR3 length is 16 residues. V was cut by 1 base and J by 3 bases, with 13 bases left in between. The germline V gene encodes CDR1 LNHDA and CDR2 SQIVND (reference sequence). In nucleotides, the CDR3 is TGTGCCAGTAGTATAGCCGCCAGGGGCTCCAATCAGCCCCAGCATTTT. The encoded protein is CASSIAARGSNQPQHF.

This rearrangement joins TRBV4-1 to TRBJ2-7; 7 positions agree with TRBD1. The trim removed 5 bases at V and 4 bases at J, leaving 11 bases unmatched. The CDR3 length is 15 residues. Germline assignment: CDR1 MGHRA and CDR2 YSYEKL. The CDR3 region is CASSYYDRVGYEQYF. The CDR3 DNA reads TGCGCCAGCAGCTACTATGACAGGGTCGGTTACGAGCAGTACTTC.

This clone was seen a handful of times. This rearrangement joins TRBV5-1 to TRBJ2-2; weak D call: TRBD1 (5 bases). CDR3 length equals 17 residues. CDR1 is SGHRS and CDR2 is YFSETQ in the germline V gene. With 0 bases removed from V and 3 bases from J, the gap between germline ends came to 15 bases. CDR3 coding DNA: TGCGCCAGCAGCTTGGCCTCTGCAGGGATCGACACCGGGGAGCTGTTTTTT. Protein product: CASSLASAGIDTGELFF.

This clone has just a few counts. This chain connects TRBV14 to TRBJ2-5; no clear D gene. V lost 0 bases and J 5 bases, leaving 4 bases between the germline ends. Germline V gene data show CDR1 as SGHDN and CDR2 as FVKESK. This CDR3 has 12 amino acids. This CDR3 reads CASSQDGETQYF. CDR3 nucleotides: TGTGCCAGCAGCCAAGATGGGGAGACCCAGTACTTC.

Only one count was recorded for this clone. This chain uses TRBV7-6 with TRBJ1-5; D gene unclear. The CDR3 is 14 residues long. The germline CDR1 and CDR2 sequences are SGHVS and FNYEAQ. V was pared by 5 bases and J by 5 bases, with 13 bases between. The CDR3 DNA reads TGTGCCAGCAGCCCCGTACCCGGGGATCAGCCCCAGCATTTT. It translates to CASSPVPGDQPQHF.

This clone was seen more than once but under ten times. This chain joins TRBV6-5 and TRBJ2-2, with a tentative D call TRBD2 (6 bases). The CDR3 is 16 amino acids. The V end was cut by 2 bases, the J end by 0 bases, with 10 bases between. The germline gives CDR1 MNHEY, CDR2 SVGAGI. The CDR3 sequence is CASSYRDFANTGELFF. The CDR3 coding sequence is TGTGCCAGCAGTTACCGGGACTTCGCGAACACCGGGGAGCTGTTTTTT.

The CDR3 region is CASSPGIYSNQPQHF. CDR3 bases: TGTGCCAGCTCACCGGGGATTTATAGCAATCAGCCCCAGCATTTT. This rearrangement joins TRBV18 to TRBJ1-5; D is ambiguous. The germline gives CDR1 KGHSH, CDR2 LQKENI. This CDR3 has 15 residues. Trimming removed 3 bases at V and 0 bases at J, with 9 bases between.

Regarding this clone: Other DNA sequences within the sample encode an identical CDR3. The chain carries TRBV19 and TRBJ2-7; D perhaps matches TRBD1 (6 bases). With 6 bases removed from V and 4 bases from J, the gap between germline ends came to 7 bases. Germline values: CDR1 LNHDA, CDR2 SQIVND (reference sequence). The CDR3 is 11 residues long. The CDR3 nucleotides read TGTGCCAGTAGGGGGGCTTACGAGCAGTACTTC. It is translated as CASRGAYEQYF.

The chain recombines TRBV5-6 with TRBJ1-5, with D unresolved. Per the germline V gene, CDR1 is SGHDT and CDR2 is YYEEEE. This CDR3 is built from 14 residues. The V end was cut by 0 bases, the J end by 4 bases, with 8 bases between. The CDR3 DNA reads as TGTGCCAGCAGCTTGGCCGGCACTAATCAGCCCCAGCATTTT. As protein: CASSLAGTNQPQHF.